This T cell receptor beta chain was captured by sequencing in a study of blood T cell repertoires in COVID-19. About the research overall: Collection of acute and convalescent COVID-19 samples took place in the United States, Italy and Spain. PBMCs, B-cell-depleted T cells, or T cells were the source of the cDNA or gDNA that made up the material.

Per germline, CDR1 LGHNA and CDR2 YNFKEQ. V was clipped by 4 bases and J by 6 bases, with 12 bases between them. CDR3 length: 13 amino acids. Original analysis: Amplifying reference gene primers gave estimates of nucleated cell counts. Produced via immunoSEQ multiplex PCR; TCRdb's table is partial and in-frame only. D and trimming were read from the DNA, whereas the V and J calls and clone size are those reported in that table. This table holds roughly 110,000 clones, approximately 88% found once. The sequence was collected from a man aged 50 to 59 with active or convalescent COVID-19. V usage is TRBV4-2 and J usage is TRBJ1-2; maybe TRBD1 (5 bases). Sequencing input: peripheral blood. CDR3 coding DNA: TGTGCCAGCAGCCTGGCGGGGGGGGATGGCTACACCTTC. Protein sequence: CASSLAGGDGYTF.